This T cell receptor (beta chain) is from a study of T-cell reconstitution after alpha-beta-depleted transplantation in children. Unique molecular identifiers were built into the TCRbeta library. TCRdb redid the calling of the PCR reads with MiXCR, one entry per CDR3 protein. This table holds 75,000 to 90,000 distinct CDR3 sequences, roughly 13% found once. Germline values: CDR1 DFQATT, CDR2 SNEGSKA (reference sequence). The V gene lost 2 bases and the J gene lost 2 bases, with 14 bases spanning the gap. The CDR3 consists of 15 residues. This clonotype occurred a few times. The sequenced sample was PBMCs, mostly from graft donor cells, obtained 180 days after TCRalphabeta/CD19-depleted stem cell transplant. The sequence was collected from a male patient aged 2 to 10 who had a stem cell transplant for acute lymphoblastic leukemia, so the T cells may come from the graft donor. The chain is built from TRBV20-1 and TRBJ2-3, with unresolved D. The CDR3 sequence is CSARRRAVFTDTQYF. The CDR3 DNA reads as TGCAGTGCTAGACGTAGGGCAGTATTCACAGATACGCAGTATTTT.